This T cell receptor (beta chain) was observed in a study of Ad26.COV2.S vaccination and SARS-CoV-2 variants. Germline values: CDR1 LNHDA, CDR2 SQIVND (reference sequence). Trimming at V came to 8 bases and at J to 4 bases, leaving 11 bases not matched to a gene. The CDR3 is made up of 16 amino acids. Produced via immunoSEQ multiplex PCR; TCRdb's table is partial and in-frame only. Here the sample spans around 420,000 clones, roughly 88% being singletons. This sample's treatment: some 19 received Ad26.COV2.S at low or high dose, single or two shots; about 5 received placebo; per-sample allocation not given. The investigators took samples on day 63 after the first vaccine or placebo injection.

This clonotype was obtained from a person between 18 and 65 years old who received the Ad26.COV2.S COVID-19 vaccine or a placebo. The genes are TRBV19 and TRBJ2-2, with 9 bases identical to TRBD2. The sequencing here drew on peripheral blood, taken in a trial of Ad26.COV2.S vaccine versus placebo. The CDR3 DNA follows: TGTGCCAGTCTCGACTTTAGCGGGGGTCTCACCGGGGAGCTGTTTTTT. Translated, it gives CASLDFSGGLTGELFF.